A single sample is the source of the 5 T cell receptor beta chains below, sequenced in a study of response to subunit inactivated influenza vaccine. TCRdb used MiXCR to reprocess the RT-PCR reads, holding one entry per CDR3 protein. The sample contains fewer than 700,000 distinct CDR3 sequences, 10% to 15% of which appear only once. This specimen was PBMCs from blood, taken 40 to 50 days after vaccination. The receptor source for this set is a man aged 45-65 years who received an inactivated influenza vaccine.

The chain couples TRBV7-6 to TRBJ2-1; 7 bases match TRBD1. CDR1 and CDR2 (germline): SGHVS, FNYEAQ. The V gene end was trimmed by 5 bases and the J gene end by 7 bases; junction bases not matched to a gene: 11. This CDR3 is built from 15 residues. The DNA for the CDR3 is TGTGCCAGCAGCACACAGGGGCCTTTTGGGAATGAGCAGTTCTTC. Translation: CASSTQGPFGNEQFF.

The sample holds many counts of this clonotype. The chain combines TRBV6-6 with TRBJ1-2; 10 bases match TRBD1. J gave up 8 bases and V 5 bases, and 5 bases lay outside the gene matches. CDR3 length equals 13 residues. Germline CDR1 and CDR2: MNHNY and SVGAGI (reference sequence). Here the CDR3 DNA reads TGTGCCAGCAGTCCGGGACAGGGGTTCGGCTACACCTTC. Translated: CASSPGQGFGYTF.

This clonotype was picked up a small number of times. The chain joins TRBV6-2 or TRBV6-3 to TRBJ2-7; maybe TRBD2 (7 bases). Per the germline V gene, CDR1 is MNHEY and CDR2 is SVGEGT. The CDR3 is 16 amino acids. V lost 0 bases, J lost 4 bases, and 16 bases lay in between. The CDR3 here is CASSYSETGGRYEQYF. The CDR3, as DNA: TGTGCCAGCAGTTACTCGGAGACGGGGGGCCGATACGAGCAGTACTTC.

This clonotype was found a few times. CDR3 protein: CASSLRGDISYNEQFF. DNA of the CDR3: TGTGCCAGCAGCCTCAGGGGGGATATCTCCTACAATGAGCAGTTCTTC. The chain has TRBV3-1 and TRBJ2-1; D is perhaps TRBD1 (7 bases). CDR1 and CDR2 from the germline V gene are LGHDT and YNNKEL (reference sequence). CDR3 length equals 16 residues. V dropped 4 bases and J dropped 0 bases, with 13 bases sitting between them.

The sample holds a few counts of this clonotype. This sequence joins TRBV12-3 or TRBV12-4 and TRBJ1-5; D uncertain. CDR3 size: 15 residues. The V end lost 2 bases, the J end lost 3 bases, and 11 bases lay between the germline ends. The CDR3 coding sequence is TGTGCCAGCAGTTTAATCCGAGGGCCCAATCAGCCCCAGCATTTT. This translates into CASSLIRGPNQPQHF.